The 26 T cell receptor beta chains below all came from one sample that was sequenced in a study of regulatory T cells in long-lasting Graves disease. As for time point: newly diagnosed GD, antithyroid drugs for less than 3 months. Scientists built the TCR library using RNA that was extracted from PBMCs. Both iRepertoire HTBI primers and Arm-PCR of CDR3 regions were used to build the TCR beta libraries. TCRdb re-analysed the multiplex PCR reads in MiXCR, keeping a single row per CDR3 protein. The sample carries about 320,000 distinct CDR3 sequences, approximately 20% recorded once. Sequenced material: peripheral blood mononuclear cells (PBMCs), taken at new diagnosis, from a patient treated with antithyroid drugs. The source of these receptors is a female donor with Graves disease.

Many counts were recorded for this clonotype. The chain links TRBV28 to TRBJ1-2; D is perhaps TRBD1 (6 bases). Trimming took 6 bases from V and 5 from J, leaving 19 bases between them. The CDR3 length is 15 residues. CDR1 is MDHEN and CDR2 is SYDVKM in the germline V gene. CDR3: CASSPRGGPIYGYTF. CDR3 bases: TGTGCCAGCAGCCCTAGGGGGGGGCCCATATATGGCTACACCTTC.

The chain couples TRBV12-3 or TRBV12-4 to TRBJ2-7; tentative D call: TRBD1 (5 bases). The CDR3 has 12 residues. V was trimmed by 10 bases and J by 5 bases, leaving 15 bases between them. For the CDR3, the DNA is TGTGCCAACCCTTGGCAGGGCCACGAGCAGTACTTC. As protein: CANPWQGHEQYF.

The chain recombines TRBV11-3 with TRBJ2-7; 11 nucleotides agree with TRBD2. Unmatched junction bases numbered 11, after V lost 6 bases and J lost 10 bases. The CDR3 runs 14 residues. Germline loops: CDR1 SGHNT, CDR2 YENEEA. The CDR3 DNA follows: TGTGCCAGCAGTTCATATAGCGGGAGGGCCCAACAGTACTTC. Translating it yields CASSSYSGRAQQYF.

This clonotype was seen repeatedly, ten times or more. The chain employs TRBV20-1 and TRBJ2-7, with TRBD2 matching 9 bases. The CDR3 sequence is 12 residues long. Unmatched junction bases numbered 1, after V lost 3 bases and J lost 4 bases. Germline V gene data show CDR1 as DFQATT and CDR2 as SNEGSKA (reference sequence). This CDR3 reads CSASTSGYEQYF. In DNA form, the CDR3 reads TGCAGTGCTAGTACTAGCGGGTACGAGCAGTACTTC.

The chain employs TRBV29-1 and TRBJ2-3, with a possible D match to TRBD2 (7 bases). The CDR3 runs to 18 residues. Trimming took off 4 bases at V and 4 bases at J, with 27 bases between the two ends. Germline V gene sequence: CDR1 SQVTM, CDR2 ANQGSEA. CDR3 protein: CSVVWLADGGGLSDTQYF. The CDR3 DNA reads as TGCAGCGTTGTGTGGCTAGCGGACGGAGGGGGTCTCTCAGATACGCAGTATTTT.

The V call is TRBV7-8, the J call TRBJ2-3; D may be TRBD2 (6 bases). The ends were cut back, 5 bases at V and 4 bases at J, with 16 bases in the middle. The germline CDR1 and CDR2 sequences are SGHVS and FQNEAQ. This CDR3 is 15 amino acids long. CDR3 protein: CASSPGTGAADTQYF. CDR3 sequence (DNA): TGTGCCAGCAGCCCCGGGACTGGCGCCGCAGATACGCAGTATTTT. The full variable domain, completed using reference TRBV7-8 and TRBJ2-3, is GAGVSQSPRYKVAKRGQDVALRCDPISGHVSLFWYQQALGQGPEFLTYFQNEAQLDKSGLPSDRFFAERPEGSVSTLKIQRTQQEDSAVYLCASSPGTGAADTQYFGPGTRLTVL.

This clonotype was counted many times. The CDR3 nucleotides read TGTGCCAGCAGCGAAACTACTAAACTCTCCGAGCAGTACTTC. This encodes CASSETTKLSEQYF. V and J are TRBV7-9 and TRBJ2-7; D gene unclear. CDR1 and CDR2 (germline): SEHNR, FQNEAQ (reference sequence). Trimming cost V 5 bases and J 6 bases, with 17 bases left between them. The CDR3 totals 14 residues.

This clonotype was counted only a few times. V gene TRBV20-1 combines with J gene TRBJ2-2, with 8 nucleotides matching TRBD1. The ends lost 3 bases at V and 3 bases at J; junction bases unmatched: 12. The CDR3 spans 17 residues. Germline lookup yields CDR1 DFQATT and CDR2 SNEGSKA (reference sequence). CDR3 amino acids: CSASSLSAGGDTGELFF. In DNA form, the CDR3 reads TGCAGTGCTAGTTCTTTAAGTGCAGGGGGCGACACCGGGGAGCTGTTTTTT.

This clonotype has at least ten counts. The chain links TRBV28 to TRBJ1-4; no clear D. This CDR3 is built from 13 residues. Trimming shortened V by 8 bases and J by 3 bases, and 10 bases separated the two germline ends. The V gene's germline CDR1 is MDHEN and CDR2 SYDVKM. The CDR3 DNA is TGTGCCAGCCGAAGGCCAGCTAATGAAAAACTGTTTTTT. Protein product: CASRRPANEKLFF.

This clonotype was seen repeatedly, ten times or more. This sequence joins TRBV27 and TRBJ2-1, with D perhaps TRBD1 (6 bases). The V end was cut by 8 bases, the J end by 3 bases, with 14 bases between. This CDR3 is built from 14 residues. CDR1 is MNHEY, CDR2 SMNVEV, per germline (reference sequence). The CDR3 loop is CASWTGQDYNEQFF. The CDR3 DNA reads as TGTGCCAGCTGGACGGGACAAGACTACAATGAGCAGTTCTTC.

This clonotype was seen repeatedly, ten times or more. The chain uses TRBV20-1 and TRBJ2-7; the D is unclear. Germline-derived CDR1 and CDR2 are DFQATT and SNEGSKA (reference sequence). Trimming took off 1 base at V and 6 bases at J, with 7 bases between the two ends. The CDR3 covers 11 residues. For the CDR3, the DNA is TGCAGTGCTAGAGGGATCTCCGAGCAGTACTTC. Translating it yields CSARGISEQYF.

There are many counts of this clonotype. The chain couples TRBV11-3 to TRBJ2-7, with 8 positions matching TRBD2. This CDR3 is 14 amino acids long. Germline-derived CDR1 and CDR2 are SGHNT and YENEEA. J gave up 2 bases and V 5 bases, and 5 bases lay outside the gene matches. The CDR3 spells CASSLTSAAYEQYF. The DNA for the CDR3 is TGTGCCAGCAGCCTGACTAGCGCCGCCTACGAGCAGTACTTC.

Concerning this clonotype: This may come from a read error, since a much larger clone is one base off. J is TRBJ2-2 and V is TRBV9; D gene unclear. Germline V CDR1 and CDR2: SGDLS, YYNGEE. V was shortened by 4 bases and J by 3 bases, with 10 bases between the two germline ends. This CDR3 has 14 amino acids. CDR3 nucleotide sequence: TGTGCCAGCAGCCCCAGGCCCTACACCGGGGAGCTGTTTTTT. Encoded protein: CASSPRPYTGELFF.

This clonotype occurred many times. The chain combines TRBV20-1 with TRBJ2-2; D is possibly TRBD2 (5 bases). The CDR3 runs to 14 residues. CDR1 and CDR2 from the germline V gene are DFQATT and SNEGSKA (reference sequence). The ends were cut back, 6 bases at V and 0 bases at J, with 11 bases in the middle. In DNA, the CDR3 is TGCAGTGCCCGCGCGGGTACGAACACCGGGGAGCTGTTTTTT. This translates into CSARAGTNTGELFF.

Turning to this clonotype: A far larger clone is just one base off, so this is likely a read error. The V gene is TRBV30, the J gene TRBJ2-1, with D possibly TRBD2 on 5 matching bases. The length of the CDR3 is 13 residues. V lost 4 bases, J lost 10 bases, and 17 bases lay in between. CDR1 is GTSNPN and CDR2 is SVGIG in the germline V gene (reference sequence). This chain's CDR3 is CAWMVWETYEQFF. For the CDR3, the DNA is TGTGCCTGGATGGTCTGGGAGACTTACGAGCAGTTCTTC. Filled out from reference TRBV30 and TRBJ2-1, the complete variable domain reads SQTIHQWPATLVQPVGSPLSLECTVEGTSNPNLYWYRQAAGRGLQLLFYSVGIGQISSEVPQNLSASRPQDRQFILSSKKLLLSDSGFYLCAWMVWETYEQFFGPGTRLTVL.

This clonotype has ten or more counts. This chain joins TRBV24-1 and TRBJ2-2; TRBD2 is a possible D gene (6 bases). V lost 3 bases, J lost 5 bases, and 12 bases lay in between. This CDR3 has 15 amino acids. Germline CDR1 KGHDR, CDR2 SFDVKD. The CDR3 region is CATSDPGLKTGELFF. The CDR3 coding sequence is TGTGCCACCAGTGATCCGGGACTGAAGACCGGGGAGCTGTTTTTT.

This clonotype was detected many times. The chain is built from TRBV5-1 and TRBJ2-3; TRBD2 matches at 7 bases. CDR1 and CDR2 from the germline V gene are SGHRS and YFSETQ. This CDR3 has 14 amino acids. V lost 0 bases, J lost 5 bases, and 3 bases stayed unmatched. CDR3 in amino acids: CASSLELAGDTQYF. The CDR3 coding sequence is TGCGCCAGCAGCTTGGAGTTAGCGGGAGATACGCAGTATTTT.

This clonotype has at least ten counts. V gene TRBV15 combines with J gene TRBJ2-1; D is ambiguous. Trimming stripped 1 base from V and 5 bases from J, with 12 bases between. CDR3 length: 15 amino acids. Germline V gene data show CDR1 as LNHNV and CDR2 as YYDKDF (reference sequence). The CDR3 region is CATSRGLGWNNEQFF. The CDR3 nucleotides are TGTGCCACCAGCAGAGGATTAGGCTGGAACAATGAGCAGTTCTTC.

The CDR3 reads CASALVVGSGGNTIYF. For the CDR3, the DNA is TGTGCTAGTGCCCTGGTTGTGGGGTCTGGCGGAAACACCATATATTTT. The chain combines TRBV12-5 with TRBJ1-3; no reliable D call. The CDR3 covers 16 residues. Germline CDR1 and CDR2: LGHNT and FRNRAP. V lost 7 bases to trimming and J lost 4 bases, with 20 bases between them.

Comment on this clonotype: A clone one base away is much larger, so this may be a read error. This chain connects TRBV11-2 to TRBJ2-3; TRBD2 matches 12 bases. Germline CDR1 and CDR2: SGHAT and FQNNGV. This CDR3 is 17 amino acids long. CDR3 nucleotide sequence: TGTGCCAGCAGCTTTAGACTAGCGGGAGTTGGCACAGGTACGCAGTATTTT. Its protein product is CASSFRLAGVGTGTQYF.

A remark on this clonotype: A much larger clone lies a single base off, so this may be a read error. The chain uses TRBV18 and TRBJ1-1; no firm D call. Germline V gives CDR1 KGHSH, CDR2 LQKENI. The CDR3 length is 13 residues. The CDR3 reads CTSSPREGEEAFF. In nucleotides, the CDR3 is TGTACCAGCTCACCAAGAGAGGGAGAGGAAGCTTTCTTT. The whole variable domain, remainder taken from reference TRBV18 and TRBJ1-1, is NAGVMQNPRHLVRRRGQEARLRCSPMKGHSHVYWYRQLPEEGLKFMVYLQKENIIDESGMPKERFSAEFPKEGPSILRIQQVVRGDSAAYFCTSSPREGEEAFFGQGTRLTVV.

In its sample, this clonotype was seen many times. This sequence joins TRBV11-1 and TRBJ2-7; 13 bases are shared with TRBD2. Germline V gene data show CDR1 as SGHAT and CDR2 as FQDESV (reference sequence). V shed 5 bases, J shed 1 base, and the junction held 8 bases outside the gene matches. There are 17 residues in the CDR3. The CDR3 nucleotides are TGTGCCAGCAGCCCGACTAGCGGGGGGACGTATTCCTACGAGCAGTACTTC. Its protein product is CASSPTSGGTYSYEQYF.

This clonotype was observed many times. The chain has TRBV7-6 and TRBJ2-5; 8 bases align to TRBD1. Germline V CDR1 and CDR2: SGHVS, FNYEAQ. Trimming cost V 11 bases and J 4 bases; bases outside gene matches: 9. This CDR3 has 13 residues. CDR3 sequence reads: CAGGTGPTETQYF. CDR3 sequence (DNA): TGTGCCGGGGGGACAGGACCAACAGAGACCCAGTACTTC.

The chain has TRBV20-1 and TRBJ1-1; no reliable D call. This CDR3 has 13 residues. V lost 5 bases and J 0 bases, leaving 10 bases between the germline ends. The germline V gene encodes CDR1 DFQATT and CDR2 SNEGSKA (reference sequence). DNA for the CDR3: TGCAGTGCTCCCCGCACCCTGAACACTGAAGCTTTCTTT. This translates into CSAPRTLNTEAFF.

There are many counts of this clonotype. V usage is TRBV27 and J usage is TRBJ2-3; 7 positions agree with TRBD2. The CDR3 runs to 14 residues. Germline-derived CDR1 and CDR2 are MNHEY and SMNVEV (reference sequence). Trimming at V came to 7 bases and at J to 4 bases, leaving 8 bases not matched to a gene. The CDR3 bases are TGTGCCAGCAATGCGGGAGTGGGGGCAGATACGCAGTATTTT. This codes for CASNAGVGADTQYF.

This clonotype was counted at least ten times. The gene calls are TRBV11-3 and TRBJ2-2; TRBD2 matches 8 bases. This CDR3 has 16 residues. CDR1 is SGHNT and CDR2 is YENEEA in the germline V gene. The ends lost 3 bases at V and 7 bases at J; junction bases unmatched: 10. The CDR3 DNA reads TGTGCCAGCAGCTTGTCACCCGGGAGGGCCTACGGGGAGCTGTTTTTT. Encoded protein: CASSLSPGRAYGELFF.